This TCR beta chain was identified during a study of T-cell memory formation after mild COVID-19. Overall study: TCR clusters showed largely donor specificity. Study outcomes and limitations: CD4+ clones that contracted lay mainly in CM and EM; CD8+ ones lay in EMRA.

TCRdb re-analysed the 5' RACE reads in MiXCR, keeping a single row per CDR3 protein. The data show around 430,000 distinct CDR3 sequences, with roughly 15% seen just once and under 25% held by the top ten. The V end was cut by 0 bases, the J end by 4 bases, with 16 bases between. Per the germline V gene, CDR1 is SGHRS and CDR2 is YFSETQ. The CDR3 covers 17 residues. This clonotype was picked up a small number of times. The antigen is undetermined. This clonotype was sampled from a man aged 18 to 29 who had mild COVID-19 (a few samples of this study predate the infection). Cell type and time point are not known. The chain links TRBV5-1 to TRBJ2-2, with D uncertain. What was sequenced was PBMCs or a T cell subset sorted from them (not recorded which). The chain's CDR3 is CASSLGAPGRSTGELFF. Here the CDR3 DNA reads TGCGCCAGCAGCTTGGGGGCACCCGGCAGGAGCACCGGGGAGCTGTTTTTT.